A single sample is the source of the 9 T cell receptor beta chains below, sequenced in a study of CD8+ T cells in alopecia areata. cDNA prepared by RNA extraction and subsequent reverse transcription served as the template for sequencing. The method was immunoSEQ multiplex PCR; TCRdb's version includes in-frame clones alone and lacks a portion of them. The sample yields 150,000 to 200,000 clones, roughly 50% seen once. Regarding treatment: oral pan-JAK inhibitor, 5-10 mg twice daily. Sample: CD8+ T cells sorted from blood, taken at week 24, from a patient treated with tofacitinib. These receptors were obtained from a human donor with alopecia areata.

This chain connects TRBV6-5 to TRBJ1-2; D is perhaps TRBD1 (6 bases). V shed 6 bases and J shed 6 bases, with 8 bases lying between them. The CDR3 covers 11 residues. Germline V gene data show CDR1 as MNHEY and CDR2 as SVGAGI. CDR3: CASRYRDGYTF. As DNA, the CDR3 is TGTGCCAGCAGATACAGGGATGGCTACACCTTC.

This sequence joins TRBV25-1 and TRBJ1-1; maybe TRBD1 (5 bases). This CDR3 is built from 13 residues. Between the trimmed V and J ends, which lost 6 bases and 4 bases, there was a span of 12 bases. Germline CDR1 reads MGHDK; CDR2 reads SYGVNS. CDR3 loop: CASSRRDSTEAFF. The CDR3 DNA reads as TGTGCCAGCAGCCGCAGGGATTCCACTGAAGCTTTCTTT. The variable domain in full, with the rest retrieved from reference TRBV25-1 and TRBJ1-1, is EADIYQTPRYLVIGTGKKITLECSQTMGHDKMYWYQQDPGMELHLIHYSYGVNSTEKGDLSSESTVSRIRTEHFPLTLESARPSHTSQYLCASSRRDSTEAFFGQGTRLTVV.

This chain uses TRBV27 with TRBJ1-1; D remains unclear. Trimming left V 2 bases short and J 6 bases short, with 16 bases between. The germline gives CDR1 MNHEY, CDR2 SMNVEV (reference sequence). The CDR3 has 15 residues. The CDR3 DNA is TGTGCCAGCAGTTTAGGGTTCGGAACAATGGCTGAAGCTTTCTTT. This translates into CASSLGFGTMAEAFF.

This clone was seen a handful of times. The CDR3 DNA follows: TGTGCCAGCAGCTCACTTGGTAGAGACATTCAGTACTTC. It is translated as CASSSLGRDIQYF. The J gene is TRBJ2-4, the V gene TRBV11-3; the D is unclear. With 4 bases removed from V and 8 bases from J, the gap between germline ends came to 12 bases. The CDR3 loop spans 13 amino acids. Germline CDR1 is SGHNT and CDR2 is YENEEA.

The CDR3 DNA is TGTGCCAGCAGCGGGCCGGGGCTCGGGGAGGTAGCTAACTATGGCTACACCTTC. This gives the protein CASSGPGLGEVANYGYTF. This chain links TRBV14 with TRBJ1-2; a weak D match, TRBD1 (5 bases). This CDR3 comprises 18 residues. The V gene lost 5 bases and the J gene lost 0 bases, with 22 bases spanning the gap. Germline CDR1 is SGHDN and CDR2 is FVKESK. Complete variable domain (other parts from reference TRBV14 and TRBJ1-2): EAGVTQFPSHSVIEKGQTVTLRCDPISGHDNLYWYRRVMGKEIKFLLHFVKESKQDESGMPNNRFLAERTGGTYSTLKVQPAELEDSGVYFCASSGPGLGEVANYGYTFGSGTRLTVV.

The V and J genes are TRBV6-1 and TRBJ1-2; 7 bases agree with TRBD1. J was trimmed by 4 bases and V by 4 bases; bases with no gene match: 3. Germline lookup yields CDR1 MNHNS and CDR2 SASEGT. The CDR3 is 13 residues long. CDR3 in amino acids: CASSARDSYGYTF. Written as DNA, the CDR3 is TGTGCCAGCAGTGCCCGGGACAGCTATGGCTACACCTTC.

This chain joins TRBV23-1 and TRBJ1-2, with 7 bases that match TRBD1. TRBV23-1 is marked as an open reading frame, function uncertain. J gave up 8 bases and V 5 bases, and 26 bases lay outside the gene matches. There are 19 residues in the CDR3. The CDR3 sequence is CASSISTTPDRALSGGYTF. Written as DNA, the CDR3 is TGCGCCAGCAGTATCTCCACCACACCCGACAGGGCCCTTAGCGGGGGCTACACCTTC.

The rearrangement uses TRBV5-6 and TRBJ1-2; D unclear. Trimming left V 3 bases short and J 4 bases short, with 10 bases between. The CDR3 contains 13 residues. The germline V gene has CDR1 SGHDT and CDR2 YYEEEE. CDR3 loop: CASSSGILYGYTF. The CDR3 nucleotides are TGTGCCAGCAGCTCGGGAATTCTCTATGGCTACACCTTC. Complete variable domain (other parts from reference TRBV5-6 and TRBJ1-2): DAGVTQSPTHLIKTRGQQVTLRCSPKSGHDTVSWYQQALGQGPQFIFQYYEEEERQRGNFPDRFSGHQFPNYSSELNVNALLLGDSALYLCASSSGILYGYTFGSGTRLTVV.

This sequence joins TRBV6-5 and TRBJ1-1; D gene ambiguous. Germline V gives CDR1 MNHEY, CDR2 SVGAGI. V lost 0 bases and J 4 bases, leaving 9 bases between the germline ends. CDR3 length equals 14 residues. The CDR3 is CASSYSAGGTEAFF. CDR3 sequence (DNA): TGTGCCAGCAGTTACTCTGCGGGAGGCACTGAAGCTTTCTTT.